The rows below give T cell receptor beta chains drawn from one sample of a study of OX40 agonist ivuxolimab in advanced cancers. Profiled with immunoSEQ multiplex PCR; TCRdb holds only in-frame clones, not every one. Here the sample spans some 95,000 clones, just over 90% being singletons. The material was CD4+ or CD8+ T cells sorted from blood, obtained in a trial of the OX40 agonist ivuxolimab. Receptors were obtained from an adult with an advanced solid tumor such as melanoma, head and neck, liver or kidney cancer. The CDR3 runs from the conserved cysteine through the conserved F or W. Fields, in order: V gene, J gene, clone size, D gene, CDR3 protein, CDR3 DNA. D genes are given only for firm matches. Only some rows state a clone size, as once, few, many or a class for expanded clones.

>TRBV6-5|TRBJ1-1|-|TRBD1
CASSYFGGQGGTEAFF
TGTGCCAGCAGTTACTTCGGGGGCCAGGGGGGCACTGAAGCTTTCTTT
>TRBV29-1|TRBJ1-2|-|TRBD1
CSVAGTGGNYGYTF
TGCAGCGTTGCAGGGACAGGGGGCAACTATGGCTACACCTTC
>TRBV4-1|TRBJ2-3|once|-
CASSTRSMANPSTDTQYF
TGCGCCAGCAGCACCAGGTCGATGGCGAACCCAAGCACAGATACGCAGTATTTT
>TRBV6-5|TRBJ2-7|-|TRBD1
CASKQGARSEQYF
TGTGCCAGCAAACAGGGGGCGCGGAGCGAGCAGTACTTC
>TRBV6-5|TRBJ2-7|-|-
CASSYSRGSSEQYF
TGTGCCAGCAGTTACTCGCGAGGGAGCAGTGAGCAGTACTTC
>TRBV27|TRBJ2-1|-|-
CASSPPNTGGHNEQFF
TGTGCCAGCAGTCCACCGAATACGGGGGGCCACAATGAGCAGTTCTTC
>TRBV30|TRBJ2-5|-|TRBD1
CAWSVQGETQYF
TGTGCCTGGAGTGTACAGGGGGAGACCCAGTACTTC
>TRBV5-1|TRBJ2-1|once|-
CASSADGNVYNEQFF
TGCGCCAGCAGCGCCGACGGGAACGTCTACAATGAGCAGTTCTTC
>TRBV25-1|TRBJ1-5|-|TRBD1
CASSGRGSRQPQHF
TGTGCCAGCAGTGGCAGGGGGTCTCGGCAGCCCCAGCATTTT
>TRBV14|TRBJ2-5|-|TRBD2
CASRGGGQETQYF
TGTGCCAGCAGAGGCGGGGGACAAGAGACCCAGTACTTC
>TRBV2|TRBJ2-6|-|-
CASSNRASGANVLTF
TGTGCCAGCAGCAACAGAGCTTCTGGGGCCAACGTCCTGACTTTC
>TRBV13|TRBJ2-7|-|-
CASSSLGPGERYEQYF
TGTGCCAGCAGCTCTTTAGGGCCAGGGGAACGGTACGAGCAGTACTTC
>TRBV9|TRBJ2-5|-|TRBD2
CASSPSGGGRQETQYF
TGTGCCAGCAGCCCTTCGGGCGGGGGGCGTCAAGAGACCCAGTACTTC
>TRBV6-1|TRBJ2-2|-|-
CASIGHPNTGELFF
TGTGCCAGCATAGGGCACCCGAACACCGGGGAGCTGTTTTTT
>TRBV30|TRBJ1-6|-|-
CAWSVRGGNSPLHF
TGTGCCTGGAGTGTACGGGGGGGCAATTCACCCCTCCACTTT
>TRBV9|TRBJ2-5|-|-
CASSVVGETQYF
TGTGCCAGCAGCGTAGTAGGCGAGACCCAGTACTTC
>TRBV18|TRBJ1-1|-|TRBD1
CASSREGGSNTEAFF
TGTGCCAGCTCACGGGAAGGGGGCTCGAACACTGAAGCTTTCTTT
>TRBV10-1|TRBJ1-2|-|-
CASSETGRDHGYTF
TGCGCCAGCAGTGAGACTGGAAGGGATCATGGCTACACCTTC
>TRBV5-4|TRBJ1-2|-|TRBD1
CASSQQGADGYTF
TGTGCCAGCAGCCAACAGGGGGCTGATGGCTACACCTTC
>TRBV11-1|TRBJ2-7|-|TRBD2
CASSLAGASGQREQYF
TGTGCCAGCAGCTTAGCGGGAGCTAGCGGCCAACGGGAGCAGTACTTC
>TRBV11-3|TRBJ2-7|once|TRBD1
CASSFGGTGYEQYF
TGTGCCAGCAGCTTCGGCGGGACAGGGTACGAGCAGTACTTC
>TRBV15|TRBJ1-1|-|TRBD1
CATRRGWANTEAFF
TGTGCCACCCGCAGGGGGTGGGCCAACACTGAAGCTTTCTTT
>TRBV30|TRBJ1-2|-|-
CAWRASGGGYGYTF
TGTGCCTGGAGGGCCTCCGGTGGGGGCTATGGCTACACCTTC
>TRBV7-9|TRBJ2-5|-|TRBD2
CASSLGTSGQETQYF
TGTGCCAGCAGTCTCGGGACTAGCGGACAAGAGACCCAGTACTTC
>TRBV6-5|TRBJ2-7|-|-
CASSYSGEPSYEQYF
TGTGCCAGCAGTTACTCAGGAGAGCCGTCCTACGAGCAGTACTTC
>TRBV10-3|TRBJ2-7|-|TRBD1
CAITDRGYEQYF
TGTGCCATCACGGACAGGGGGTACGAGCAGTACTTC
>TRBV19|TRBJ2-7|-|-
CASTSGFGTPWEQYF
TGTGCCAGTACTAGCGGATTCGGGACACCGTGGGAGCAGTACTTC
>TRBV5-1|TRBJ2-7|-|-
CASSTIRGYEQYF
TGCGCCAGCAGCACAATTAGAGGCTACGAGCAGTACTTC
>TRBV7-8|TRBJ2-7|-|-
CASSPQAGAGYYEQYF
TGTGCCAGCAGCCCCCAGGCGGGGGCGGGTTACTACGAGCAGTACTTC
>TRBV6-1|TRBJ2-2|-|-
CASSARGLRGVGTGELFF
TGTGCCAGCAGTGCCCGGGGCCTTAGAGGCGTGGGAACCGGGGAGCTGTTTTTT